This T cell receptor (beta chain) came from a study of CD8+ T cells in alopecia areata. This clone was counted between two and nine times. Treatment of the sample: oral pan-JAK inhibitor, 5-10 mg twice daily. Sorting separated CD4+ and CD8+ T cells out of PBMCs. Isolated RNA was reverse transcribed into cDNA used as the sequencing template. Clones were read by immunoSEQ multiplex PCR, and TCRdb kept only the in-frame ones, dropping some. The table lists over 60,000 clones, 35% to 55% of them singletons, with about a fifth in the top ten. This CDR3 region has 15 residues. Germline lookup yields CDR1 MNHEY and CDR2 SMNVEV (reference sequence). V trimming: 7 bases; J trimming: 6 bases; junction bases outside the gene matches: 14.

The specimen comprised CD8+ T cells sorted from blood, sampled at approximately week 37, from a patient treated with tofacitinib. This sequence joins TRBV27 and TRBJ2-7, with 8 bases lining up with TRBD1. This TCR was recovered from a human donor with alopecia areata. The CDR3, as DNA: TGTGCCAGCAACCCGGGACAGGCTGGCACGGGCGAGCAGTACTTC. This codes for CASNPGQAGTGEQYF.